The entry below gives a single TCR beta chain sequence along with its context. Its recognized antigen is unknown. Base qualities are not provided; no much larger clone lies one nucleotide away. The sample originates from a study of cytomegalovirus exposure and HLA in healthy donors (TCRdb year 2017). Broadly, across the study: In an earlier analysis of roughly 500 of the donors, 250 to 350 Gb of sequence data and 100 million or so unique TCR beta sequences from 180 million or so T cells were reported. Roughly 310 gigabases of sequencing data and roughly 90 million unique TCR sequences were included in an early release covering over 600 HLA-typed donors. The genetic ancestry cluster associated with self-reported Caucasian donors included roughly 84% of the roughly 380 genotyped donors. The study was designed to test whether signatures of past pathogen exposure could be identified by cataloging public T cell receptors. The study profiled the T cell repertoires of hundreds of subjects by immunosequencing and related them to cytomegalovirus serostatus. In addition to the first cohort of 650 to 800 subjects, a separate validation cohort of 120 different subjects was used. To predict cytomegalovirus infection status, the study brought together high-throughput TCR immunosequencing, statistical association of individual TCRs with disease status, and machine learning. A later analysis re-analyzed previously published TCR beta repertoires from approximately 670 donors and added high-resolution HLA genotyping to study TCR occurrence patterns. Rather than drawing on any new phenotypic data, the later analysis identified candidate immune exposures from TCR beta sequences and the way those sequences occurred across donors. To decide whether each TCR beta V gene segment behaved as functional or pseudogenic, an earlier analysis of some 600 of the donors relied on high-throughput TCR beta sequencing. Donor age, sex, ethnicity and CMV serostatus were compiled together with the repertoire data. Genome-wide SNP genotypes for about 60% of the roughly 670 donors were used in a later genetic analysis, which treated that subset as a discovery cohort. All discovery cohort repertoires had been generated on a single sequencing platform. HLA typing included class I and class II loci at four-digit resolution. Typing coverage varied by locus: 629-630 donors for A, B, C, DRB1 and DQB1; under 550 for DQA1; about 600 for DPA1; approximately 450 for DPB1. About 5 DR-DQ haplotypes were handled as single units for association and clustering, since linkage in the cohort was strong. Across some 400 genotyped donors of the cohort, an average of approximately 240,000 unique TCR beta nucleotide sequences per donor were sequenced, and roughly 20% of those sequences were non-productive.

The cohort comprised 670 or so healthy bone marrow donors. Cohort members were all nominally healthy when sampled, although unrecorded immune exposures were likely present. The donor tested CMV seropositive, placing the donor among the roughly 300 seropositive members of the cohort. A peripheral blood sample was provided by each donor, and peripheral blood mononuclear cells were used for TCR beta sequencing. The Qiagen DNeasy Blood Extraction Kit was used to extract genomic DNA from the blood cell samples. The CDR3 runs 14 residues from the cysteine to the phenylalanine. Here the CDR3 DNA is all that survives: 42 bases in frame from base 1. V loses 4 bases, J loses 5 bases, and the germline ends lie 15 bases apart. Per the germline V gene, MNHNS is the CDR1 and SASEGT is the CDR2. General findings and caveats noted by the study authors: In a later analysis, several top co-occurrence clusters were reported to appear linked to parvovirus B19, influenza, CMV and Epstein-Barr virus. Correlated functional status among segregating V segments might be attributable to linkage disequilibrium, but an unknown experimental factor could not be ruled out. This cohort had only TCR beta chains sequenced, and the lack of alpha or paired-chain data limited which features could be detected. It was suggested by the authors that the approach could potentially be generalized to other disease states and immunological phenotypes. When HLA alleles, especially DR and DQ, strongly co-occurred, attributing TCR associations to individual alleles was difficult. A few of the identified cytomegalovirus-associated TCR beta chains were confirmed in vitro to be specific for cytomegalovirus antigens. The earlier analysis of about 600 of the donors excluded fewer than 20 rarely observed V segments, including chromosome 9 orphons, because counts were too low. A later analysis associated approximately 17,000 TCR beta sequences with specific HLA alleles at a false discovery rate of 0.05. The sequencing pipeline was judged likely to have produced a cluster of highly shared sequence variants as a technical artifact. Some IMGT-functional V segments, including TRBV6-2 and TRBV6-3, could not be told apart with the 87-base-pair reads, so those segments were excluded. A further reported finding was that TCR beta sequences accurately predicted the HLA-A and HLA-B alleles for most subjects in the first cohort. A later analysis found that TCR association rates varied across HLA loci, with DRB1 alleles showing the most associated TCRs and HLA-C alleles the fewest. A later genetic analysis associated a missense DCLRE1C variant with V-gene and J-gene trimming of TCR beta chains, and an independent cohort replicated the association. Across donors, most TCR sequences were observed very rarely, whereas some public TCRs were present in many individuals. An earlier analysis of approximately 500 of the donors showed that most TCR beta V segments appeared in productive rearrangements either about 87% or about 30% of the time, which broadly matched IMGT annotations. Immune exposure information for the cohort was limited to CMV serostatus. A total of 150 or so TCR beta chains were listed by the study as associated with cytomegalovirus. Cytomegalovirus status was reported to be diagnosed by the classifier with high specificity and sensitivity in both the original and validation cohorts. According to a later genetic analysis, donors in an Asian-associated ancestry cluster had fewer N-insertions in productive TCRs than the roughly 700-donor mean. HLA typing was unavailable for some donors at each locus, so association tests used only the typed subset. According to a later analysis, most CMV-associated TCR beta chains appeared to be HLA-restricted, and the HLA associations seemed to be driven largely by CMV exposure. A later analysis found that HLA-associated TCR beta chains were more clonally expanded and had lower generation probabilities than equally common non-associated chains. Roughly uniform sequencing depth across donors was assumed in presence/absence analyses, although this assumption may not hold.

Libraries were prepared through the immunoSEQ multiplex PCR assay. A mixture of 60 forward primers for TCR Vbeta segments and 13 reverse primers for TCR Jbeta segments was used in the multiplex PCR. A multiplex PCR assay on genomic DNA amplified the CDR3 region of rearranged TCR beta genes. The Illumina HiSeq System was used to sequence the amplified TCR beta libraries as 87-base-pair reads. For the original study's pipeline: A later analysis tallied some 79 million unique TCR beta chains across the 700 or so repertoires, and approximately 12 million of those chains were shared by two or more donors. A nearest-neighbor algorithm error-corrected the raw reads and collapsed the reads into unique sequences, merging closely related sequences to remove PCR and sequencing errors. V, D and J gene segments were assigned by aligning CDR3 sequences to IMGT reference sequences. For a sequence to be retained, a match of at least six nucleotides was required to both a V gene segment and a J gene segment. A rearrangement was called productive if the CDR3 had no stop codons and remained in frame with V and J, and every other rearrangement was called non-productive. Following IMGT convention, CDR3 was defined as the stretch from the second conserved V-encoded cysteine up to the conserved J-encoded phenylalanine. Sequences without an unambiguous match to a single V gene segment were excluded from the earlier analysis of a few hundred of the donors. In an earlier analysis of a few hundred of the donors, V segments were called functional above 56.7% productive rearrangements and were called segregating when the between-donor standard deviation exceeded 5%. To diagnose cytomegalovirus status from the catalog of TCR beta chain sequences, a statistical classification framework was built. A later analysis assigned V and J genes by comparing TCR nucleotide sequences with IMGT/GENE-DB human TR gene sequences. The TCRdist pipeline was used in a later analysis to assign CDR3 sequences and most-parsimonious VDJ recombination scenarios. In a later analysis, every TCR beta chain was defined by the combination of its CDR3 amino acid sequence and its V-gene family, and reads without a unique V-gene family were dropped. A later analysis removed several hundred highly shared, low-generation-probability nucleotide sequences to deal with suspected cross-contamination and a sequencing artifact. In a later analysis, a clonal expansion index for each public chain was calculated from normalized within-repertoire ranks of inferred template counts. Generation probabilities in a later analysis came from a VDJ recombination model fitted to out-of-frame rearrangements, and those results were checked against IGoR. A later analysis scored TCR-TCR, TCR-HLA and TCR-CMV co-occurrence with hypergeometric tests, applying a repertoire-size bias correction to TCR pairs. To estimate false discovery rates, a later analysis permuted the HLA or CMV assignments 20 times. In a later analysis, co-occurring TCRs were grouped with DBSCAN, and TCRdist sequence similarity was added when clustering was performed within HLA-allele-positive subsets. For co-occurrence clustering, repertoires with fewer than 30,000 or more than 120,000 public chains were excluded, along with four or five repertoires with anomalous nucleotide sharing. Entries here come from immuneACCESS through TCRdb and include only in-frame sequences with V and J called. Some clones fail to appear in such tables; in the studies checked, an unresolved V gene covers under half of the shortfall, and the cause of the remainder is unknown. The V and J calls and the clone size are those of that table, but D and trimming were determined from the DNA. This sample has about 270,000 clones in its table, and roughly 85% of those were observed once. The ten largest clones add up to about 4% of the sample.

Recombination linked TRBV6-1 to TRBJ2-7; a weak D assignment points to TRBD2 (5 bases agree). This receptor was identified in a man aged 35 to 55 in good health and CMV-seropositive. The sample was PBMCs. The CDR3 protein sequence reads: CASSVVANGDEQYF. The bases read TGTGCCAGCAGTGTCGTAGCGAACGGCGACGAGCAGTACTTC.